This TCR beta chain was obtained from a study of Graves' ophthalmopathy and Graves' hyperthyroidism. The study, taken as a whole, reports: The model predicted progression of ophthalmopathy with a sensitivity of roughly 70%, and its specificity was roughly 72%.

Ophthalmopathic donors had moderate-to-severe activity, CAS ≥3 and NOSPECS ≥4, with disease that had lasted under 3 months. If patients had other autoimmune diseases, uncontrolled infections, pregnancy or lactation, they were excluded. The diagnosis was founded upon clinical symptoms, serum thyroxine, TRAb, thyroid ultrasound and orbital computed tomography. This CDR3 has 13 amino acids. The V end was cut by 6 bases, the J end by 5 bases, with 8 bases between. This clonotype was observed many times. Its antigen is currently unknown. RNA transcripts were the source from which TCR beta CDR3 regions were amplified. The authors performed first-round RT-PCR with HTBI primers and then a second-round multiplex PCR. Each CDR3 protein gets one entry after TCRdb re-called the multiplex PCR reads with MiXCR. The table lists 340,000 or so distinct CDR3 sequences, about a sixth of them singletons.

The rearrangement joins TRBV12-3 or TRBV12-4 to TRBJ1-6; no clear D. The receptor was isolated from an adult man with Graves' ophthalmopathy. Sequencing was performed on peripheral blood. In nucleotides, the CDR3 is TGTGCCAGCAGGGAACTTAATAATTCACCCCTCCACTTT. Translation: CASRELNNSPLHF.